This entry concerns a single TCR beta chain. Its antigen remains unidentified. Trimming took 2 bases from V and 7 from J; bases not matched to a gene: 2. This CDR3 is built from 14 residues. Germline assignment: CDR1 WNHNN and CDR2 SYGVQD (reference sequence). This entry comes from a study of cytomegalovirus exposure and HLA in healthy donors. Looking at the study overall: The use of the same platform for the 120 or so validation repertoires and the approximately 730 first-cohort repertoires was reported by a later analysis. The study, taken as a whole, reports: It was confirmed in vitro that three of the CMV-associated chains were specific for CMV antigens. The authors enumerated around 150 TCR beta chains as linked to cytomegalovirus.

Libraries were prepared by immunoSEQ multiplex PCR; TCRdb keeps only in-frame clonotypes and omits some of them. The sample contains approximately 200,000 clones, under 95% of which appear only once. The specimen sequenced was PBMCs. The rearrangement links TRBV10-1 to TRBJ2-1; 10 positions match TRBD2. The TCR sequence derives from a woman in her late teens or twenties in good health and CMV-seronegative. CDR3 DNA sequence: TGCGCCAGCAGTGAGGGACTAGCGGCTAATGAGCAGTTCTTC. The encoded protein is CASSEGLAANEQFF.